This TCR beta chain is from a study of T cell repertoires in cytomegalovirus infection. In the study overall: The public TCR beta signatures pointed to both CMV infection and matching HLA type.

Germline V gene lookup returns CDR1 MNHEY and CDR2 SVGEGT. CDR3 size: 16 residues. V dropped 6 bases and J dropped 7 bases, with 22 bases sitting between them. Each CDR3 protein gets one entry after TCRdb re-called the reads with MiXCR. The repertoire includes around 740,000 distinct CDR3 sequences, 35% of them detected once, and under 3% sits in the top ten. Worth noting for this clonotype: Its antigen is not known.

Whole-study results and caveats: Adding up the frequency of public TCR beta families identified people who carried CMV plus the relevant HLA. Within the response measured ex vivo, HLA-C-restricted CMV-specific TCR beta clonotypes were dominant.

The chain recombines TRBV6-2 or TRBV6-3 with TRBJ1-5, with D perhaps TRBD1 (5 bases). This TCR was recovered from a human donor in good health (CMV status not recorded). Some clones in this sample may be carry-over from other donors' samples. The sample was PBMCs. In DNA form, the CDR3 reads TGTGCCAGCAGCCCCATTTCGGCCTCTGGGGGACAGCCCCAGCATTTT. Its protein is CASSPISASGGQPQHF.